Below are 32 T cell receptor beta chains sequenced from a single sample in a study of response to subunit inactivated influenza vaccine. Using its own MiXCR run on the RT-PCR reads, TCRdb lists one record per CDR3 protein. The sample comprises more than 400,000 distinct CDR3 sequences, approximately 11% of which are singletons, and less than 15% rests with the top ten. The specimen was PBMCs from blood, collected 35 to 45 days after vaccination. All receptors come from a man aged 50 to 60 who received an inactivated influenza vaccine.

This clonotype turned up a few times. The chain carries TRBV7-6 and TRBJ2-7; 11 bases fit TRBD1. V was clipped by 2 bases and J by 5 bases; unmatched bases: 8. The CDR3 is made up of 16 amino acids. Germline V CDR1 and CDR2: SGHVS, FNYEAQ. CDR3 protein: CASSLLGQGASDEQYF. The CDR3 nucleotides are TGTGCCAGCAGCTTACTCGGACAGGGGGCGTCGGACGAGCAGTACTTC.

This clonotype was seen a few times. The gene calls are TRBV5-5 and TRBJ1-3, with a tentative D call TRBD1 (6 bases). Trimming took off 0 bases at V and 3 bases at J, with 13 bases between the two ends. The germline gives CDR1 SGHKS, CDR2 YYEKEE (reference sequence). This CDR3 has 16 residues. Here the CDR3 reads CASSLEPPGDGNTIYF. CDR3 coding DNA: TGTGCCAGCAGCTTGGAACCTCCAGGGGATGGAAACACCATATATTTT.

This clonotype was counted at least ten times. The rearrangement links TRBV11-2 to TRBJ2-3; 11 positions match TRBD2. V was clipped by 1 base and J by 1 base; unmatched bases: 10. CDR1 is SGHAT and CDR2 is FQNNGV in the germline V gene. The CDR3 has 19 residues. Here the CDR3 DNA reads TGTGCCAGCAGCTTAGTAATGAGAGGGACTAGCGGCCGCACAGATACGCAGTATTTT. It encodes CASSLVMRGTSGRTDTQYF.

This clonotype was recorded a few times. V and J are TRBV4-2 and TRBJ2-1; 13 nucleotides agree with TRBD2. J lost 7 bases, V lost 0 bases, and 12 bases had no gene match. There are 19 residues in the CDR3. From germline, CDR1 is LGHNA and CDR2 YNFKEQ. The CDR3 sequence is CASSQDPRGLAGAGNEQFF. The CDR3 DNA is TGTGCCAGCAGCCAAGATCCAAGAGGACTAGCGGGAGCTGGGAATGAGCAGTTCTTC.

This clonotype was recorded many times. The CDR3 coding sequence is TGTGCCAGCAGTCCCAGGACAGGGTTTAGCTACGAGCAGTACTTC. Translated, it gives CASSPRTGFSYEQYF. The rearrangement joins TRBV12-3 or TRBV12-4 to TRBJ2-7; TRBD1 matches 8 bases. The J segment lost 3 bases and the V segment lost 5 bases, leaving 9 bases of the junction unmatched. There are 15 residues in the CDR3.

The table lists this clonotype with a few counts. The chain employs TRBV6-1 and TRBJ1-3; D call uncertain. This CDR3 has 17 residues. V was clipped by 6 bases and J by 0 bases, with 18 bases between them. From germline, CDR1 is MNHNS and CDR2 SASEGT. In DNA, the CDR3 is TGTGCCAGCAGCCGAACCGGCAGGACGGCCTCTGGAAACACCATATATTTT. It codes for CASSRTGRTASGNTIYF.

V and J are TRBV7-9 and TRBJ1-1, with no clear D. Germline V gene lookup returns CDR1 SEHNR and CDR2 FQNEAQ (reference sequence). Trimming cost V 7 bases and J 0 bases, with 6 bases left between them. The CDR3 length is 12 residues. The CDR3 protein is CASTVMNTEAFF. The CDR3 DNA reads as TGTGCCAGCACCGTGATGAACACTGAAGCTTTCTTT. The variable domain in full, completed from reference TRBV7-9 and TRBJ1-1, reads DTGVSQNPRHKITKRGQNVTFRCDPISEHNRLYWYRQTLGQGPEFLTYFQNEAQLEKSRLLSDRFSAERPKGSFSTLEIQRTEQGDSAMYLCASTVMNTEAFFGQGTRLTVV.

This clonotype came up a few times. This chain links TRBV7-2 with TRBJ1-1, with TRBD1 identical over 8 bases. This CDR3 is built from 15 residues. With V trimmed by 5 bases and J by 1 base, 6 bases remained unmatched. CDR1 is SGHTA and CDR2 is FQGNSA in the germline V gene. The CDR3 reads CASSISGTGNTEAFF. CDR3 DNA: TGTGCCAGCAGCATATCCGGGACAGGGAACACTGAAGCTTTCTTT.

V gene TRBV12-3 or TRBV12-4 combines with J gene TRBJ2-4; 7 bases are a match to TRBD1. V shed 2 bases, J shed 6 bases, and the junction held 4 bases outside the gene matches. The CDR3 extends over 14 amino acids. CDR3 nucleotide sequence: TGTGCCAGCAGTTTACGACAGGGTGGAAACATTCAGTACTTC. Protein product: CASSLRQGGNIQYF.

The chain is built from TRBV7-9 and TRBJ2-3; D perhaps matches TRBD2 (6 bases). The CDR3 extends over 11 amino acids. Looked up from germline, CDR1 is SEHNR and CDR2 is FQNEAQ (reference sequence). V was pared by 5 bases and J by 7 bases, with 7 bases between. Written as DNA, the CDR3 is TGTGCCAGCAGCGCGGGAAATACGCAGTATTTT. It translates to CASSAGNTQYF.

This clonotype was picked up many times. The CDR3 sequence: CASSQAFSLANYGYTF. CDR3 nucleotide sequence: TGCGCCAGCAGCCAAGCGTTTTCGTTAGCTAACTATGGCTACACCTTC. The rearrangement joins TRBV4-1 to TRBJ1-2; D unclear. The CDR3 has 16 amino acids. Trimming left V 1 base short and J 0 bases short, with 12 bases between. The germline CDR1 and CDR2 sequences are MGHRA and YSYEKL.

This clonotype was observed a few times. The chain recombines TRBV5-1 with TRBJ2-5, with TRBD1 matching 7 bases. This CDR3 is built from 17 residues. Germline-derived CDR1 and CDR2 are SGHRS and YFSETQ. Trimming removed 4 bases from V and 0 bases from J; junction bases left unmatched: 12. CDR3 loop: CASSAGRMGQYQETQYF. The DNA of the CDR3 is TGCGCCAGCAGCGCTGGAAGAATGGGACAGTACCAAGAGACCCAGTACTTC.

This clonotype was seen a handful of times. For the CDR3, the DNA is TGTGCCAGCAGCTCGGCAGGGAAAATGAACACTGAAGCTTTCTTT. It translates to CASSSAGKMNTEAFF. The chain carries TRBV7-2 and TRBJ1-1; TRBD1 might be the D (5 bases). Trimming shortened V by 4 bases and J by 0 bases, and 12 bases separated the two germline ends. The germline V gene has CDR1 SGHTA and CDR2 FQGNSA. The length of the CDR3 is 15 residues. The complete variable domain, with remaining parts taken from reference TRBV7-2 and TRBJ1-1, reads GAGVSQSPSNKVTEKGKDVELRCDPISGHTALYWYRQSLGQGLEFLIYFQGNSAPDKSGLPSDRFSAERTGGSVSTLTIQRTQQEDSAVYLCASSSAGKMNTEAFFGQGTRLTVV.

This clonotype was counted at least ten times. The rearrangement joins TRBV4-1 to TRBJ1-6; D call uncertain. CDR3 size: 16 residues. V lost 3 bases and J 3 bases, leaving 12 bases between the germline ends. The germline V gene encodes CDR1 MGHRA and CDR2 YSYEKL. CDR3 coding DNA: TGCGCCAGCAGCCATCCCACGGTGCTCTATAATTCACCCCTCCACTTT. This sequence encodes CASSHPTVLYNSPLHF.

This clonotype was picked up a small number of times. This chain links TRBV14 with TRBJ2-2; D is uncertain. This CDR3 is built from 14 residues. Germline loops: CDR1 SGHDN, CDR2 FVKESK. The V and J ends lost 6 bases and 6 bases respectively, with 14 bases between them. The CDR3 nucleotides are TGTGCCAGCAGAAGAGCAGGTCAAGCCGGGGAGCTGTTTTTT. It is translated as CASRRAGQAGELFF.

This clonotype has only a few counts. The chain recombines TRBV29-1 with TRBJ2-3, with 9 bases aligning to TRBD2. V trimming: 4 bases; J trimming: 4 bases; junction bases outside the gene matches: 9. Germline V lookup: CDR1 SQVTM, CDR2 ANQGSEA. CDR3 length equals 15 residues. The CDR3 loop is CSVGGAGGFADTQYF. CDR3 bases: TGCAGCGTTGGTGGCGCGGGAGGGTTCGCAGATACGCAGTATTTT.

The chain recombines TRBV20-1 with TRBJ2-7, with 7 bases fitting TRBD1. Germline V lookup: CDR1 DFQATT, CDR2 SNEGSKA (reference sequence). V was pared by 3 bases and J by 3 bases, with 8 bases of the junction left unmatched. The CDR3 spans 14 residues. CDR3 amino acids: CSASSTGQYYEQYF. CDR3 bases: TGCAGTGCTAGTAGTACGGGACAGTACTACGAGCAGTACTTC.

The gene calls are TRBV20-1 and TRBJ2-2; D possibly corresponds to TRBD1 (6 bases). This CDR3 is built from 12 residues. V was trimmed by 1 base and J by 7 bases, leaving 7 bases between them. Germline CDR1 DFQATT, CDR2 SNEGSKA (reference sequence). CDR3 coding DNA: TGCAGTGCTAGAGCAGGGGACGGGGAGCTGTTTTTT. Translating it yields CSARAGDGELFF.

The table lists this clonotype with many counts. V and J are TRBV27 and TRBJ2-1, with 10 nucleotides matching TRBD2. Germline V CDR1 and CDR2: MNHEY, SMNVEV (reference sequence). The V and J ends lost 0 bases and 10 bases, in that order; junction bases with no gene match: 9. The CDR3 totals 16 residues. The CDR3 DNA reads as TGTGCCAGCAGTTTATCGAAGAGCGGGAGGGCAGCCGAGCAGTTCTTC. Translating it yields CASSLSKSGRAAEQFF.

About this clonotype itself: One base away lies a much larger clone, so this may be a sequencing read error. CDR3 amino acids: CAISDSSYNEQFF. The CDR3 nucleotides are TGTGCCATCAGTGACAGCTCCTACAATGAGCAGTTCTTC. This chain uses TRBV10-3 with TRBJ2-1; D unresolved. Germline V gene sequence: CDR1 ENHRY, CDR2 SYGVKD. V shed 3 bases and J shed 0 bases, with 3 bases lying between them. The CDR3 loop spans 13 amino acids.

The CDR3: CSASQELNQPQHF. CDR3 coding DNA: TGCAGTGCTAGTCAAGAGCTGAATCAGCCCCAGCATTTT. The V gene is TRBV20-1, the J gene TRBJ1-5; D uncertain. The germline V gene encodes CDR1 DFQATT and CDR2 SNEGSKA (reference sequence). The CDR3 has 13 residues. With 3 bases removed from V and 4 bases from J, the gap between germline ends came to 10 bases.

This clonotype was detected many times. This chain joins TRBV7-2 and TRBJ2-7; no reliable D call. V was cut by 5 bases and J by 1 base, with 9 bases left in between. Germline loops: CDR1 SGHTA, CDR2 FQGNSA. The CDR3 consists of 13 residues. The CDR3 loop reads CASSHSNSYEQYF. For the CDR3, the DNA is TGTGCCAGCAGCCATTCTAATTCCTACGAGCAGTACTTC.

This rearrangement joins TRBV12-3 or TRBV12-4 to TRBJ2-3; D is ambiguous. The CDR3 has 14 amino acids. V shed 6 bases and J shed 0 bases, with 10 bases lying between them. The DNA for the CDR3 is TGTGCCAGCAGACCTGACACTAGCACAGATACGCAGTATTTT. Protein: CASRPDTSTDTQYF.

The genes are TRBV11-2 and TRBJ2-1; tentatively, D is TRBD2 (6 bases). Germline CDR1 SGHAT, CDR2 FQNNGV. This CDR3 is 17 amino acids long. The V end lost 1 base, the J end lost 2 bases, and 15 bases lay between the germline ends. CDR3 nucleotide sequence: TGTGCCAGCAGCTTAGCTCCGGGGAGGTTGCCCTACAATGAGCAGTTCTTC. The encoded protein is CASSLAPGRLPYNEQFF.

Many counts were recorded for this clonotype. The chain has TRBV28 and TRBJ2-3; D is perhaps TRBD1 or TRBD2 (6 bases each). V shed 6 bases and J shed 1 base, with 20 bases lying between them. Germline CDR1 is MDHEN and CDR2 is SYDVKM. The CDR3 spans 17 residues. The CDR3 reads CASSLPNGGPGTDTQYF. The CDR3 coding sequence is TGTGCCAGCAGCCTCCCGAACGGGGGCCCTGGCACAGATACGCAGTATTTT.

This clonotype was counted ten times or more. The CDR3 coding sequence is TGCAGTGCTACGGGCCGGTCGAACACCGGGGAGCTGTTTTTT. Residues: CSATGRSNTGELFF. The chain employs TRBV20-1 and TRBJ2-2, with D hard to call. CDR3 length equals 14 residues. CDR1 DFQATT and CDR2 SNEGSKA come from the germline V gene (reference sequence). The ends were cut back, 4 bases at V and 0 bases at J, with 9 bases in the middle.

The chain couples TRBV7-2 to TRBJ1-4; D uncertain. The V and J ends lost 3 bases and 8 bases respectively, with 16 bases between them. The CDR3 consists of 15 residues. Germline V gene lookup returns CDR1 SGHTA and CDR2 FQGNSA. The chain's CDR3 is CASSFRVGTGEKLFF. In nucleotides, the CDR3 is TGTGCCAGCAGCTTTCGGGTGGGCACTGGGGAAAAACTGTTTTTT.

A few counts support this clonotype. The chain joins TRBV4-3 to TRBJ2-2; D gene ambiguous. CDR3 length: 15 amino acids. The germline CDR1 and CDR2 sequences are LGHNA and YSLEER. V lost 0 bases, J lost 5 bases, and 10 bases lay in between. The CDR3 DNA reads TGCGCCAGCAGCCAAGAGGGTATGGTGACCGGGGAGCTGTTTTTT. Protein sequence: CASSQEGMVTGELFF.

This clonotype was observed a few times. This chain joins TRBV7-6 and TRBJ2-1; tentatively, D is TRBD1 (6 bases). The CDR3 spans 16 residues. CDR1 SGHVS and CDR2 FNYEAQ come from the germline V gene. Trimming shortened V by 1 base and J by 2 bases, and 12 bases separated the two germline ends. This CDR3 is CASSLGGPNAYNEQFF. In DNA form, the CDR3 reads TGTGCCAGCAGCTTAGGGGGGCCAAACGCCTACAATGAGCAGTTCTTC.

The chain recombines TRBV3-1 with TRBJ2-5; 14 nucleotides match TRBD2. CDR1 is LGHDT and CDR2 is YNNKEL in the germline V gene (reference sequence). The CDR3 runs to 20 residues. The trim removed 1 base at V and 4 bases at J, leaving 14 bases unmatched. The CDR3 loop reads CASSQASPYGLAGGLETQYF. The CDR3 DNA reads TGTGCCAGCAGCCAAGCAAGCCCGTATGGACTAGCGGGAGGTCTAGAGACCCAGTACTTC.

This clonotype has a handful of counts. The genes are TRBV10-3 and TRBJ2-7; a possible D gene is TRBD1 (6 bases). V lost 1 base, J lost 7 bases, and 8 bases lay in between. The CDR3 extends over 12 amino acids. The germline gives CDR1 ENHRY, CDR2 SYGVKD. The CDR3: CAISELGAEQYF. The CDR3 DNA reads TGTGCCATCAGTGAGTTGGGGGCGGAGCAGTACTTC.

There are a few counts of this clonotype. This chain links TRBV4-2 with TRBJ2-7; D call uncertain. Trimming left V 0 bases short and J 3 bases short, with 12 bases between. Germline loops: CDR1 LGHNA, CDR2 YNFKEQ. The CDR3 spans 15 residues. CDR3 amino acids: CASSQDRSGFYEQYF. The CDR3 coding sequence is TGTGCCAGCAGCCAAGATCGATCGGGCTTCTACGAGCAGTACTTC.